This T cell receptor (beta chain) was sequenced for a study of blood T cell repertoires in COVID-19. Germline CDR1 and CDR2: SGHRS and YFSETQ. V was pared by 1 base and J by 5 bases, with 12 bases between. The CDR3 totals 14 residues. Assay: immunoSEQ multiplex PCR; the TCRdb copy retains only in-frame clones and omits some. The table records 200,000 to 300,000 clones, about 88% of them present only once. The rearrangement joins TRBV5-1 to TRBJ2-5; D possibly corresponds to TRBD1 (5 bases). The sequence was obtained from a woman aged 55-70 years with COVID-19, enrolled during active disease. Sequenced material: peripheral blood. The CDR3 loop reads CASSLYRPVETQYF. The CDR3 DNA follows: TGCGCCAGCAGCTTGTACAGGCCGGTTGAGACCCAGTACTTC.